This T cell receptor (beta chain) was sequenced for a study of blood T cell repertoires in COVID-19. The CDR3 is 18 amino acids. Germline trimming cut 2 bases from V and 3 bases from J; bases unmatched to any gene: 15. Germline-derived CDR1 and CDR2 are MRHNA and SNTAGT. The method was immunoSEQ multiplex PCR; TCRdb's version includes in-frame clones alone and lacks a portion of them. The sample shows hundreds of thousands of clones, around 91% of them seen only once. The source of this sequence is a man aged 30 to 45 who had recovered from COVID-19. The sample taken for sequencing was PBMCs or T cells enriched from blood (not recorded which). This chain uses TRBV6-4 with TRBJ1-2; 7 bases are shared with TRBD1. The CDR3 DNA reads TGTGCCAGCAGTGACCCTAAACCTAGACAGGGTGACGACTATGGCTACACCTTC. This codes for CASSDPKPRQGDDYGYTF.